This is a list of T cell receptor beta chains from one sample in a study of T cell clusters in autoimmune cytopenias. TCRdb reanalyzed the multiplex PCR reads and collapses them to one entry per CDR3 protein, without DNA. This sample's clone table lists around 6,300 distinct CDR3 sequences. This sample was shared with a second study, whose subject was T cell repertoires in aging, cancer and after chemotherapy.

Sequenced input: peripheral blood. These receptors were collected from a human donor in good health. CDR3s include the opening cysteine and the closing phenylalanine or tryptophan. The order of the fields is V gene, J gene, clone size, CDR3 protein. Clone size is stated in some rows and not others, as once, few, many or a class when expanded.

v_call: TRBV6-5; j_call: TRBJ2-5; clone_size: medium-sized; cdr3_aa: CASRLRGGQETQYF
v_call: TRBV12-3/TRBV12-4; j_call: TRBJ2-1; clone_size: medium-sized; cdr3_aa: CASSPRASSYNEQFF
v_call: TRBV30; j_call: TRBJ1-1; clone_size: -; cdr3_aa: CAWSVPEDRKLTEAFF
v_call: TRBV15; j_call: TRBJ1-1; clone_size: -; cdr3_aa: CATSLGGMSRTEAFF
v_call: TRBV6-4; j_call: TRBJ2-6; clone_size: -; cdr3_aa: CASSDSGGAGANVLTF
v_call: TRBV19; j_call: TRBJ1-3; clone_size: medium-sized; cdr3_aa: CASLKQSSGNTIYF
v_call: TRBV27; j_call: TRBJ2-7; clone_size: -; cdr3_aa: CASRTGLGGYEQYF
v_call: TRBV6-5; j_call: TRBJ1-5; clone_size: -; cdr3_aa: CASSYEGEQPQHF
v_call: TRBV7-6; j_call: TRBJ2-3; clone_size: -; cdr3_aa: CASSPRLAGEAADTQYF
v_call: TRBV29-1; j_call: TRBJ2-7; clone_size: medium-sized; cdr3_aa: CSVVRQKRDEQYF
v_call: TRBV29-1; j_call: TRBJ2-7; clone_size: medium-sized; cdr3_aa: CSALAGGLPEQYF
v_call: TRBV18; j_call: TRBJ1-6; clone_size: -; cdr3_aa: CASSPTGVESPLHF
v_call: TRBV12-3/TRBV12-4; j_call: TRBJ2-7; clone_size: -; cdr3_aa: CASKPSGQGAHEQYF
v_call: TRBV12-3/TRBV12-4; j_call: TRBJ2-1; clone_size: -; cdr3_aa: CASKLGLAGDNEQFF
v_call: TRBV6-2/TRBV6-3; j_call: TRBJ1-2; clone_size: -; cdr3_aa: CASSYIGPYGYTF
v_call: TRBV19; j_call: TRBJ2-2; clone_size: medium-sized; cdr3_aa: CASSTQNTGELFF
v_call: TRBV20-1; j_call: TRBJ2-1; clone_size: -; cdr3_aa: CSARDRAEQFF
v_call: TRBV6-5; j_call: TRBJ1-2; clone_size: medium-sized; cdr3_aa: CATGQAGVYGYTF
v_call: TRBV5-4; j_call: TRBJ2-2; clone_size: -; cdr3_aa: CASSLDPSGRGPASGELFF
v_call: TRBV6-5; j_call: TRBJ2-4; clone_size: -; cdr3_aa: CASSQAGPPINIQYF
v_call: TRBV6-5; j_call: TRBJ2-3; clone_size: medium-sized; cdr3_aa: CASSYRGQDTDTQYF
v_call: TRBV30; j_call: TRBJ1-4; clone_size: medium-sized; cdr3_aa: CAWSVGATNEKLFF
v_call: TRBV6-1; j_call: TRBJ2-3; clone_size: medium-sized; cdr3_aa: CASSEAAGGHTDTQYF
v_call: TRBV6-4; j_call: TRBJ1-5; clone_size: -; cdr3_aa: CASILHYGTNLDGNQPQHF
v_call: TRBV27; j_call: TRBJ1-3; clone_size: -; cdr3_aa: CASSLTGSGNTIYF
v_call: TRBV12-3/TRBV12-4; j_call: TRBJ2-5; clone_size: -; cdr3_aa: CASIGTGGSQYF
v_call: TRBV19; j_call: TRBJ1-5; clone_size: -; cdr3_aa: CASSTYYRVDSNQPQHF
v_call: TRBV7-2; j_call: TRBJ2-3; clone_size: -; cdr3_aa: CASSPGFEADTQYF
v_call: TRBV30; j_call: TRBJ2-5; clone_size: medium-sized; cdr3_aa: CAWSVGSTQETQYF
v_call: TRBV27; j_call: TRBJ1-5; clone_size: -; cdr3_aa: CASSPRGRGNQPQHF
v_call: TRBV7-2; j_call: TRBJ2-4; clone_size: -; cdr3_aa: CASSTSGGNIQYF
v_call: TRBV6-5; j_call: TRBJ2-7; clone_size: medium-sized; cdr3_aa: CASSYSGTQGDEQYF
v_call: TRBV5-6; j_call: TRBJ1-2; clone_size: -; cdr3_aa: CASSLEVGAANYGYTF
v_call: TRBV12-3/TRBV12-4; j_call: TRBJ1-6; clone_size: -; cdr3_aa: CASSQGTESSPLHF
v_call: TRBV6-2/TRBV6-3; j_call: TRBJ1-5; clone_size: -; cdr3_aa: CASSLGTEAWPQHF
v_call: TRBV12-3/TRBV12-4; j_call: TRBJ2-2; clone_size: -; cdr3_aa: CASSVRVSGELFF
v_call: TRBV30; j_call: TRBJ1-4; clone_size: -; cdr3_aa: CAWTGGRLGRRNEKLFF
v_call: TRBV29-1; j_call: TRBJ1-5; clone_size: medium-sized; cdr3_aa: CSVARDSNQPQHF